This T cell receptor beta chain was captured in a study of T cells in localized non-small cell lung cancer. Sequencing was performed with immunoSEQ multiplex PCR; in TCRdb, only in-frame clones are kept and a portion is missing. The data contain about 33,000 clones, 80% of them singletons. This CDR3 has 16 amino acids. The V and J ends lost 0 bases and 4 bases respectively, with 15 bases between them. From germline, CDR1 is WNHNN and CDR2 SYGVQD (reference sequence). The receptor's source is a male donor at least 60 years old with stage III squamous cell lung carcinoma. Sequenced here: peripheral blood, sampled before any cancer treatment. The chain links TRBV10-1 to TRBJ1-2, with no clear D. The CDR3 sequence: CASSESRHLDLYGYTF. The CDR3 region has the DNA TGCGCCAGCAGTGAGTCGAGGCACCTAGACCTCTATGGCTACACCTTC.